The sequence of this T cell receptor beta chain was determined in a study of OX40 agonist ivuxolimab in advanced cancers. General notes on the study: Ivuxolimab was a fully human IgG2 agonistic monoclonal antibody targeting the costimulatory receptor OX40 (CD134). The paper reports the monotherapy dose-escalation portion (N of about 56 patients) of the phase I ivuxolimab trial. Prior anti-PD-1, anti-PD-L1 or anti-CTLA-4 therapy was permitted, and 35% to 40% of dose-escalation patients had received checkpoint inhibitors. A male proportion of almost 85% and a mean age of around 60 years, ranging from about 23 to 79, were recorded for the dose-escalation cohort. Of the approximately 50 dose-escalation patients, hepatocellular carcinoma was present in 19, melanoma in around 15, renal cell carcinoma in 9 and head and neck cancer in 9. The purpose of peripheral TCRbeta sequencing was to test whether ivuxolimab changed TCR sequence diversity and led to clonal T-cell expansion. Intravenous ivuxolimab was administered to patients every 2 weeks at six dose levels: 0.01, 0.1, 0.3, 1.5, 3 and 10 mg/kg. Three dose-escalation patients achieved partial responses, one with hepatocellular carcinoma and two with cutaneous melanoma.

Patients with a history of autoimmune disease or receiving systemic immunosuppression were excluded from the trial. In every dose cohort, peripheral blood was drawn for TCR sequencing at baseline, cycle 4 day 1, and cycle 7 day 1. The samples were taken from a phase I, first-in-human, multicenter, open-label dose-escalation trial of ivuxolimab. Adults with locally advanced or metastatic melanoma, renal cell, hepatocellular, or head and neck squamous cell carcinoma were enrolled in the trial. Before TCR sequencing, CD4+ T cells and CD8+ T cells from peripheral blood were sorted into separate populations. By share, this clone ranks as medium-sized (0.01 to 0.1%). The target of this receptor is not known. Base quality data are lacking; no much larger clone is found one base away. Genomic DNA was extracted from sorted cells for sequencing of the TCRbeta CDR3 region. The immunoSEQ Assay was used for sequencing of TCRbeta CDR3 regions. In its TCRdb copy, this immuneACCESS table keeps in-frame sequences only and misses some clones. Where compared with another copy, unresolved V genes explain less than half of these, and the others have no known cause. The sample records around 12,000 clones, about two thirds of which are singletons. The biggest ten clones account for around 36% of the sample.

Results the study describes overall, beyond this receptor: Low levels of normalized T-cell clonal expansion were also seen in some patients who did not respond. In the 0.1-3.0 mg/kg groups, partial responders had among the lowest normalized peripheral clonal expansion, particularly in CD8+ T cells. After ivuxolimab, CD8+ T cells had more expanded clones than CD4+ T cells on average. Clonal expansion of both CD4+ and CD8+ blood T cells was observed from baseline to week 6 at doses 0.1 to 3.0 mg/kg. The antigen specificity of the peripheral T cells that underwent clonal expansion was not determined.

Counted from cysteine to phenylalanine, this CDR3 has 17 amino acids. Only the CDR3 DNA is retained, 51 bases long and in frame from the first base. Here the chain combines TRBV12-2 and TRBJ2-7; TRBD2, the D gene given by the table, was not confirmed from the DNA. TRBV12-2 is classified as a pseudogene. Sequences were derived from CD4+ or CD8+ T cells sorted from blood, sampled in a trial of the OX40 agonist ivuxolimab. The sequence was collected from an adult with an advanced solid tumor such as melanoma, head and neck, liver or kidney cancer. The DNA sequence is given as TGTGCAAGTCGCTTAACGCCGCATACAGCGGGAGACCTCGAGCAGTACTTC. It translates as CASRLTPHTAGDLEQYF.